These 5 T cell receptor beta chains came from one sample sequenced in a study of T cell clones after liver transplantation. TCRdb keeps only in-frame clones here, not all; method: immunoSEQ multiplex PCR. The repertoire holds 65,000 to 85,000 clones, with 80% to 90% as singletons. This sample comprised CD4+ T cells from blood, obtained around 50 months after liver transplant. The receptors shown here come from a human patient who received a liver transplant. The graft donor may account for some of the T cells.

The chain couples TRBV5-4 to TRBJ2-2; D remains ambiguous. Germline assignment: CDR1 SGHNT and CDR2 YYREEE (reference sequence). V lost 5 bases and J 7 bases, leaving 9 bases between the germline ends. CDR3 length: 12 residues. The CDR3 sequence is CASSISNGELFF. The CDR3 region has the DNA TGTGCCAGCAGTATTTCCAACGGGGAGCTGTTTTTT.

V and J are TRBV7-3 and TRBJ2-3; D is uncertain. CDR3 length: 14 residues. CDR1 and CDR2 from the germline V gene are SGHTA and FQGTGA. V gave up 0 bases and J gave up 0 bases, with 4 bases separating them. The CDR3 nucleotides are TGTGCCAGCAGCTTAACGGGGAGCACAGATACGCAGTATTTT. The encoded protein is CASSLTGSTDTQYF.

The count of this clone is one. The V gene is TRBV4-3, the J gene TRBJ1-2; no firm D call. Germline CDR1 and CDR2: LGHNA and YSLEER. The CDR3 sequence is 15 residues long. V shed 1 base and J shed 5 bases, with 14 bases lying between them. CDR3 region: CASSQASVKPYGYTF. The CDR3 nucleotides are TGCGCCAGCAGCCAAGCATCAGTAAAACCTTATGGCTACACCTTC.

The V and J genes are TRBV7-3 and TRBJ2-3, with 8 nucleotides matching TRBD2. The CDR3 has 16 amino acids. The V gene end was trimmed by 3 bases and the J gene end by 0 bases; junction bases not matched to a gene: 5. The V gene's germline CDR1 is SGHTA and CDR2 FQGTGA. The chain's CDR3 is CASSLDGRASTDTQYF. CDR3 DNA: TGTGCCAGCAGCTTGGACGGGAGGGCTAGCACAGATACGCAGTATTTT.

This rearrangement joins TRBV10-3 to TRBJ2-5; D not certain. Germline V CDR1 and CDR2: ENHRY, SYGVKD. Between the trimmed V and J ends, which lost 8 bases and 0 bases, there was a span of 10 bases. The CDR3 length is 13 residues. The CDR3 region is CAIGKGDQETQYF. The CDR3 DNA follows: TGTGCCATCGGAAAGGGCGACCAAGAGACCCAGTACTTC.